The source of this T cell receptor (beta chain) is a study of cytomegalovirus exposure and HLA in healthy donors. Unmatched junction bases numbered 9, after V lost 0 bases and J lost 5 bases. The CDR3 totals 16 residues. Germline CDR1 MNHNY, CDR2 SVGAGI (reference sequence). Only one count was recorded for this clone. Its antigen remains unidentified. Healthy bone marrow donors made up the donors. With 60 Vbeta and 13 Jbeta primers, the PCR was carried out. Data came from immunoSEQ multiplex PCR; TCRdb stores just in-frame clones and leaves some out. Here the sample spans 110,000 to 150,000 clones, about 80% being singletons. Findings and caveats of the study: Cytomegalovirus association was assigned to about 180 TCR beta chains.

Sequences were obtained from PBMCs. The chain combines TRBV6-6 with TRBJ2-5; 7 positions agree with TRBD2. The source is a man aged 18 to 29 in good health and CMV-seronegative. CDR3 in amino acids: CASSYSMGGGMETQYF. CDR3 sequence (DNA): TGTGCCAGCAGTTACTCGATGGGGGGGGGTATGGAGACCCAGTACTTC.